Listed below are T cell receptor beta chains from one sample, sequenced in a study of shared clonotypes between healthy human individuals. Data came from immunoSEQ multiplex PCR; TCRdb stores just in-frame clones and leaves some out. The sample consists of about 2.3 million clones, around 93% of them appearing once. The source material was naive CD4+ T cells from PBMCs. The receptor source for this set is a man aged 18 to 35 in good health. Some clones in this sample may be carry-over from other donors' samples. Each CDR3 is given with its conserved first and last residue.

>TRBV6-5|10|TRBJ2-5
CASRKETQYF
>TRBV27|15|TRBJ1-1
CASSVRGSVNTEAFF
>TRBV30|13|TRBJ1-5
CAWSSREGQPQHF
>TRBV14|16|TRBJ2-2
CASSQLAGEKTGELFF
>TRBV11-2|16|TRBJ1-1
CASSFNRGGGGTEAFF
>TRBV30|14|TRBJ2-1
CAWSPTPARREQFF
>TRBV5-6|14|TRBJ1-2
CASSWALQSYGYTF
>TRBV28|15|TRBJ2-1
CASSFAGSLWDEQFF
>TRBV5-8|19|TRBJ1-1
CASSLVTGALPPLNTEAFF
>TRBV27|16|TRBJ2-1
CASSPRGQGGANEQFF
>TRBV6-6|13|TRBJ1-2
CASSETGGGGYTF
>TRBV7-2|17|TRBJ2-2
CASSLGLAFANTGELFF
>TRBV5-1|14|TRBJ2-7
CASSLAGEDYEQYF
>TRBV18|13|TRBJ1-1
CASSPPPNTEAFF
>TRBV28|16|TRBJ1-5
CASSPSGRFLNQPQHF
>TRBV19|13|TRBJ2-1
CASRTPSYNEQFF
>TRBV27|15|TRBJ1-1
CASSLSPRRNTEAFF
>TRBV7-8|14|TRBJ1-2
CASSLADRGYGYTF
>TRBV5-1|14|TRBJ2-1
CASSKGSQENEQFF
>TRBV10-3|14|TRBJ1-4
CAIRPGQGSEKLFF
>TRBV7-2|13|TRBJ2-1
CASSLAQGNEQFF
>TRBV2|13|TRBJ2-7
CASRWDTSYEQYF
>TRBV19|16|TRBJ2-7
CASSRRSRTIPYEQYF
>TRBV10-3|17|TRBJ1-2
CAISLRDSQERNYGYTF
>TRBV5-4|15|TRBJ2-3
CASSRTTGDADTQYF
>TRBV18|12|TRBJ1-1
CASSGAMAEAFF
>TRBV5-1|13|TRBJ2-7
CASSWGTSYEQYF